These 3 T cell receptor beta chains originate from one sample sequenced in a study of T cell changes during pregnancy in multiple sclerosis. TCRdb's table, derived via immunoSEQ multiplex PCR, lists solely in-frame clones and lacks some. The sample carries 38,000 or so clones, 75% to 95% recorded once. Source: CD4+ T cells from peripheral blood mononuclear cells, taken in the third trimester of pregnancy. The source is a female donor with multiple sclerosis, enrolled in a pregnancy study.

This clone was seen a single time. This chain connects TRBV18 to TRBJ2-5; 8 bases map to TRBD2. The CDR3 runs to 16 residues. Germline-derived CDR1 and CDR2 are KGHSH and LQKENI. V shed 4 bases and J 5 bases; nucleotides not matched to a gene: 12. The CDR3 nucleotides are TGTGCCAGCTCACTACTCTCAGCGGGAGTCGCGGAGACCCAGTACTTC. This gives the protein CASSLLSAGVAETQYF. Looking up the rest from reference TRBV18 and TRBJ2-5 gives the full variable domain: NAGVMQNPRHLVRRRGQEARLRCSPMKGHSHVYWYRQLPEEGLKFMVYLQKENIIDESGMPKERFSAEFPKEGPSILRIQQVVRGDSAAYFCASSLLSAGVAETQYFGPGTRLLVL.

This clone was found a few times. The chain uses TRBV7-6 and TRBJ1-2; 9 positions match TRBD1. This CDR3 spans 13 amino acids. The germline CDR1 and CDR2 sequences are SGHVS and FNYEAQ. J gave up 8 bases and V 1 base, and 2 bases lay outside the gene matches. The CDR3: CASSLGTGAGYTF. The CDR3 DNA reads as TGTGCCAGCAGCTTAGGGACAGGGGCCGGCTACACCTTC.

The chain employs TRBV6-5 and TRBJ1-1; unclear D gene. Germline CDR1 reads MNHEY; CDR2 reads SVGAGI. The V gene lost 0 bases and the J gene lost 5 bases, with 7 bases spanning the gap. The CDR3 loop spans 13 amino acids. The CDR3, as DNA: TGTGCCAGCAGTTACTCGACGGGGACTGAAGCTTTCTTT. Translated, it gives CASSYSTGTEAFF.